Below are 22 T cell receptor beta chains sequenced from a single sample in a study of beta chain features in type 1 diabetes. Every bit of the isolated RNA underwent reverse transcription, so sequencing read expressed TCRB transcripts. Profiling relied on immunoSEQ multiplex PCR, and the TCRdb table lists in-frame clones only, not all of them. The sample carries a few hundred thousand clones, around 12% recorded once. The material sequenced was naive CD4+ T cells from blood. The source is a man aged 18 to 30 in good health.

This clone was detected only a few times. This chain connects TRBV7-2 to TRBJ2-5; D possibly corresponds to TRBD2 (6 bases). This CDR3 is built from 13 residues. Germline V CDR1 and CDR2: SGHTA, FQGNSA. Trimming removed 3 bases from V and 1 base from J, with 6 bases in between. In DNA form, the CDR3 reads TGTGCCAGCAGCTTGGGAGGCCAAGAGACCCAGTACTTC. The encoded protein is CASSLGGQETQYF.

This clone was recorded a few times. The J gene is TRBJ1-1, the V gene TRBV9, with TRBD1 matching 8 bases. The CDR3 sequence is 15 residues long. CDR1 and CDR2 (germline): SGDLS, YYNGEE. Germline trimming cut 2 bases from V and 1 base from J; bases unmatched to any gene: 4. CDR3 bases: TGTGCCAGCAGCGTGTACGGACAGGGGAACACTGAAGCTTTCTTT. Translation: CASSVYGQGNTEAFF.

The rearrangement links TRBV5-1 to TRBJ2-6; 13 nucleotides match TRBD2. This CDR3 region has 17 residues. The germline V gene has CDR1 SGHRS and CDR2 YFSETQ. Trimming removed 4 bases from V and 2 bases from J; junction bases left unmatched: 3. The CDR3, as DNA: TGCGCCAGCAGCAGCGGACTAGCGGGAGCTGGGGCCAACGTCCTGACTTTC. Translation gives CASSSGLAGAGANVLTF.

The chain employs TRBV4-1 and TRBJ2-2; maybe TRBD2 (6 bases). The length of the CDR3 is 19 residues. Germline V gives CDR1 MGHRA, CDR2 YSYEKL. Trimming took 4 bases from V and 3 from J, leaving 24 bases between them. The CDR3 region is CASSRSRGLGSGHTGELFF. CDR3 in DNA: TGCGCCAGCAGCCGTTCCCGAGGTCTTGGTAGCGGTCACACCGGGGAGCTGTTTTTT.

The V call is TRBV5-1, the J call TRBJ2-7; 8 bases agree with TRBD1. The CDR3 contains 16 residues. With V trimmed by 5 bases and J by 1 base, 11 bases remained unmatched. Per germline, CDR1 SGHRS and CDR2 YFSETQ. The CDR3 DNA reads TGCGCCAGCAGGTACCGAACCGGGACAGGATCCTACGAGCAGTACTTC. It yields the protein CASRYRTGTGSYEQYF.

The chain joins TRBV7-9 to TRBJ1-5; tentatively, D is TRBD1 (6 bases). Germline V gene data show CDR1 as SEHNR and CDR2 as FQNEAQ (reference sequence). The CDR3 length is 16 residues. V shed 1 base and J shed 0 bases, with 10 bases lying between them. The chain's CDR3 is CASSLDPGVSNQPQHF. Here the CDR3 DNA reads TGTGCCAGCAGCTTAGATCCAGGGGTTAGCAATCAGCCCCAGCATTTT.

This chain joins TRBV7-2 and TRBJ2-3, with 9 bases identical to TRBD2. The CDR3 contains 15 residues. Germline assignment: CDR1 SGHTA and CDR2 FQGNSA. V gave up 4 bases and J gave up 1 base; unmatched junction bases: 3. The CDR3 DNA follows: TGTGCCAGCAGCTCTCGGACTAGCGGCACAGATACGCAGTATTTT. Protein sequence: CASSSRTSGTDTQYF.

J is TRBJ1-2 and V is TRBV9, with 7 bases lining up with TRBD1. Germline V gene data show CDR1 as SGDLS and CDR2 as YYNGEE. CDR3 length: 15 residues. V was pared by 5 bases and J by 4 bases, with 11 bases of the junction left unmatched. The CDR3 coding sequence is TGTGCCAGCAGTCGTCAGTGGGACAGTGTCTATGGCTACACCTTC. This translates into CASSRQWDSVYGYTF.

In its sample, this clone was seen a few times. The chain is built from TRBV7-3 and TRBJ2-7; 7 positions match TRBD2. Trimming removed 4 bases from V and 2 bases from J; junction bases left unmatched: 8. The CDR3 is made up of 15 amino acids. Per germline, CDR1 SGHTA and CDR2 FQGTGA. The CDR3 nucleotides read TGTGCCAGCAGCTCAGGACTAGGAGGAACCTACGAGCAGTACTTC. It yields the protein CASSSGLGGTYEQYF.

This clone was found a few times. The chain employs TRBV29-1 and TRBJ2-3; 7 nucleotides agree with TRBD1. CDR1 and CDR2 (germline): SQVTM, ANQGSEA. The CDR3 consists of 13 residues. After removal of 0 bases from V and 4 bases from J, the junction contained 1 base not matched to a gene. The CDR3 loop reads CSVEETGADTQYF. CDR3 DNA: TGCAGCGTTGAAGAAACAGGGGCAGATACGCAGTATTTT.

This clone appeared a few times. This chain links TRBV28 with TRBJ2-7; D is undetermined. CDR1 is MDHEN, CDR2 SYDVKM, per germline. V was pared by 4 bases and J by 2 bases, with 6 bases between. The CDR3 is 12 amino acids. This chain's CDR3 is CASSSSAYEQYF. DNA for the CDR3: TGTGCCAGCAGTTCCTCTGCCTACGAGCAGTACTTC.

This clone has just a few counts. This rearrangement joins TRBV9 to TRBJ1-2; a weak D match, TRBD1 (6 bases). Germline V gene sequence: CDR1 SGDLS, CDR2 YYNGEE. Trimming left V 4 bases short and J 3 bases short, with 16 bases between. CDR3 length equals 15 residues. In nucleotides, the CDR3 is TGTGCCAGCAGCACCAACACACAGGGACACTATGGCTACACCTTC. It translates to CASSTNTQGHYGYTF.

This clone was counted a few times. V usage is TRBV4-2 and J usage is TRBJ1-1; tentative D call: TRBD1 (6 bases). The V gene lost 7 bases and the J gene lost 3 bases, with 15 bases spanning the gap. CDR3 length equals 14 residues. CDR1 LGHNA and CDR2 YNFKEQ come from the germline V gene. CDR3 nucleotide sequence: TGTGCCAGCAACGTAGGGGGGGTCGACACTGAAGCTTTCTTT. Translated, it gives CASNVGGVDTEAFF.

This clone showed up just a few times. This chain joins TRBV6-4 and TRBJ2-3; 10 bases agree with TRBD2. The germline V gene has CDR1 MRHNA and CDR2 SNTAGT. This CDR3 has 13 amino acids. The J segment lost 10 bases and the V segment lost 7 bases, leaving 8 bases of the junction unmatched. The CDR3 DNA sequence: TGTGCCAGCAAATCTAGCGGGAGTGGTCCGCAGTATTTT. Residues: CASKSSGSGPQYF.

This clone showed up just a few times. This specimen includes other DNA sequences encoding the same CDR3. The chain recombines TRBV4-2 with TRBJ1-5; D is ambiguous. V dropped 0 bases and J dropped 5 bases, with 5 bases sitting between them. Germline loops: CDR1 LGHNA, CDR2 YNFKEQ. This CDR3 is 13 amino acids long. The CDR3: CASSQDRDQPQHF. DNA for the CDR3: TGTGCCAGCAGCCAAGATCGGGATCAGCCCCAGCATTTT.

The chain couples TRBV7-9 to TRBJ2-3, with 12 positions matching TRBD2. The CDR3 extends over 16 amino acids. Germline CDR1 SEHNR, CDR2 FQNEAQ (reference sequence). The V segment lost 6 bases and the J segment 2 bases; nucleotides outside the gene matches: 6. For the CDR3, the DNA is TGTGCCAGCAGTCGAACTAGCGGGAGGCCCACAGATACGCAGTATTTT. This translates into CASSRTSGRPTDTQYF.

The V and J genes are TRBV18 and TRBJ1-1, with D possibly TRBD1 on 6 matching bases. CDR3 length: 16 amino acids. Germline V lookup: CDR1 KGHSH, CDR2 LQKENI. V shed 3 bases and J shed 1 base, with 15 bases lying between them. In DNA form, the CDR3 reads TGTGCCAGCTCACCGCGTTCGGGACATCCGAACACTGAAGCTTTCTTT. The encoded protein is CASSPRSGHPNTEAFF. The full variable domain, with the rest looked up from reference TRBV18 and TRBJ1-1, is NAGVMQNPRHLVRRRGQEARLRCSPMKGHSHVYWYRQLPEEGLKFMVYLQKENIIDESGMPKERFSAEFPKEGPSILRIQQVVRGDSAAYFCASSPRSGHPNTEAFFGQGTRLTVV.

The chain has TRBV15 and TRBJ2-3; 10 nucleotides match TRBD2. CDR3 length: 16 residues. Trimming took 5 bases from V and 2 from J; bases not matched to a gene: 7. Germline CDR1 is LNHNV and CDR2 is YYDKDF (reference sequence). In DNA form, the CDR3 reads TGTGCCACCAGCGAGCCCGGGACTAGCGTCACAGATACGCAGTATTTT. Amino acids: CATSEPGTSVTDTQYF.

This clone turned up a few times. V is TRBV19 and J is TRBJ2-1; maybe TRBD2 (5 bases). Germline assignment: CDR1 LNHDA and CDR2 SQIVND (reference sequence). The CDR3 has 15 amino acids. The ends were cut back, 6 bases at V and 0 bases at J, with 12 bases in the middle. The CDR3 region has the DNA TGTGCCAGTAGACGGAGGTACGACTCCTACAATGAGCAGTTCTTC. Its translation: CASRRRYDSYNEQFF.

The J gene is TRBJ2-5, the V gene TRBV7-8; D unclear. The CDR3 runs to 13 residues. Germline V gene data show CDR1 as SGHVS and CDR2 as FQNEAQ. V dropped 5 bases and J dropped 5 bases, with 12 bases sitting between them. CDR3 coding DNA: TGTGCCAGCAGCCCGACCCCGCGGGAGACCCAGTACTTC. As protein: CASSPTPRETQYF.

This clone has a handful of counts. J is TRBJ1-4 and V is TRBV7-9, with D tentatively TRBD1 (5 bases). The germline V gene encodes CDR1 SEHNR and CDR2 FQNEAQ (reference sequence). The CDR3 has 14 residues. V gave up 4 bases and J gave up 8 bases, with 14 bases separating them. CDR3 sequence reads: CASSSRGFVEKLFF. DNA for the CDR3: TGTGCCAGCAGCTCAAGGGGTTTTGTCGAAAAACTGTTTTTT.

This clone was seen a handful of times. The genes are TRBV27 and TRBJ1-5, with D possibly matching TRBD1 (5 bases). V was clipped by 3 bases and J by 4 bases, with 13 bases between them. CDR3 length: 15 residues. Germline CDR1 reads MNHEY; CDR2 reads SMNVEV (reference sequence). CDR3 nucleotide sequence: TGTGCCAGCAGTTTGTCCCGGGGGAGGAATCAGCCCCAGCATTTT. Its translation: CASSLSRGRNQPQHF.